This T cell receptor (beta chain) was captured in a study of T cells in localized non-small cell lung cancer. Regarding the study as a whole: Tumor trailed uninvolved adjacent lung in T cell clonality, which peaked there. Heterogeneity remains possible because sequencing was limited to only one tumor region.

This clone occurred a few times. The target antigen is unknown. TCRdb keeps only in-frame clones here, not all; method: immunoSEQ multiplex PCR. The sample lists more than 950 clones, around 23% occurring once. Trimming pared 0 bases from V and 2 bases from J, leaving 13 bases between. The CDR3 is 16 amino acids. CDR1 MNHGY and CDR2 SAAAGT come from the germline V gene. The material was normal lung tissue next to the tumor, obtained before any cancer treatment. The chain links TRBV6-8 to TRBJ1-2; D possibly corresponds to TRBD1 (5 bases). The clonotype originates from a male donor older than 55 with stage I lung adenocarcinoma. The CDR3 DNA reads as TGTGCCAGCAGTTACTCGACGGGGCTGGGCAACTATGGCTACACCTTC. Translating gives CASSYSTGLGNYGYTF.